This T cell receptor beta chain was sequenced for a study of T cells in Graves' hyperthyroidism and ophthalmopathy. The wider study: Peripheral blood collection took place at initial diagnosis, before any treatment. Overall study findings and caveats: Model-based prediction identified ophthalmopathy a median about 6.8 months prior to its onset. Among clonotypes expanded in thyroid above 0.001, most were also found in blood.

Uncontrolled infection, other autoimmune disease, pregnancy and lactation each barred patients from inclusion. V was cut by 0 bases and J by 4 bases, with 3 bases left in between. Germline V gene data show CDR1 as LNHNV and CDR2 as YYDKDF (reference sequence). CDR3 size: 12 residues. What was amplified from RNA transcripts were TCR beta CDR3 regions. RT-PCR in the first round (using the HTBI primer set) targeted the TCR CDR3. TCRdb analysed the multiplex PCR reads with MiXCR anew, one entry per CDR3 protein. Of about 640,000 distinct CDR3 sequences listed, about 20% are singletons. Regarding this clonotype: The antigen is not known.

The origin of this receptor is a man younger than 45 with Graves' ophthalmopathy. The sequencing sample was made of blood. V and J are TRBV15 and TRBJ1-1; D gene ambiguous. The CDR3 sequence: CATSREPTEAFF. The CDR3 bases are TGTGCCACCAGCAGAGAACCCACTGAAGCTTTCTTT. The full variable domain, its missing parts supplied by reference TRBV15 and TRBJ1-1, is DAMVIQNPRYQVTQFGKPVTLSCSQTLNHNVMYWYQQKSSQAPKLLFHYYDKDFNNEADTPDNFQSRRPNTSFCFLDIRSPGLGDTAMYLCATSREPTEAFFGQGTRLTVV.